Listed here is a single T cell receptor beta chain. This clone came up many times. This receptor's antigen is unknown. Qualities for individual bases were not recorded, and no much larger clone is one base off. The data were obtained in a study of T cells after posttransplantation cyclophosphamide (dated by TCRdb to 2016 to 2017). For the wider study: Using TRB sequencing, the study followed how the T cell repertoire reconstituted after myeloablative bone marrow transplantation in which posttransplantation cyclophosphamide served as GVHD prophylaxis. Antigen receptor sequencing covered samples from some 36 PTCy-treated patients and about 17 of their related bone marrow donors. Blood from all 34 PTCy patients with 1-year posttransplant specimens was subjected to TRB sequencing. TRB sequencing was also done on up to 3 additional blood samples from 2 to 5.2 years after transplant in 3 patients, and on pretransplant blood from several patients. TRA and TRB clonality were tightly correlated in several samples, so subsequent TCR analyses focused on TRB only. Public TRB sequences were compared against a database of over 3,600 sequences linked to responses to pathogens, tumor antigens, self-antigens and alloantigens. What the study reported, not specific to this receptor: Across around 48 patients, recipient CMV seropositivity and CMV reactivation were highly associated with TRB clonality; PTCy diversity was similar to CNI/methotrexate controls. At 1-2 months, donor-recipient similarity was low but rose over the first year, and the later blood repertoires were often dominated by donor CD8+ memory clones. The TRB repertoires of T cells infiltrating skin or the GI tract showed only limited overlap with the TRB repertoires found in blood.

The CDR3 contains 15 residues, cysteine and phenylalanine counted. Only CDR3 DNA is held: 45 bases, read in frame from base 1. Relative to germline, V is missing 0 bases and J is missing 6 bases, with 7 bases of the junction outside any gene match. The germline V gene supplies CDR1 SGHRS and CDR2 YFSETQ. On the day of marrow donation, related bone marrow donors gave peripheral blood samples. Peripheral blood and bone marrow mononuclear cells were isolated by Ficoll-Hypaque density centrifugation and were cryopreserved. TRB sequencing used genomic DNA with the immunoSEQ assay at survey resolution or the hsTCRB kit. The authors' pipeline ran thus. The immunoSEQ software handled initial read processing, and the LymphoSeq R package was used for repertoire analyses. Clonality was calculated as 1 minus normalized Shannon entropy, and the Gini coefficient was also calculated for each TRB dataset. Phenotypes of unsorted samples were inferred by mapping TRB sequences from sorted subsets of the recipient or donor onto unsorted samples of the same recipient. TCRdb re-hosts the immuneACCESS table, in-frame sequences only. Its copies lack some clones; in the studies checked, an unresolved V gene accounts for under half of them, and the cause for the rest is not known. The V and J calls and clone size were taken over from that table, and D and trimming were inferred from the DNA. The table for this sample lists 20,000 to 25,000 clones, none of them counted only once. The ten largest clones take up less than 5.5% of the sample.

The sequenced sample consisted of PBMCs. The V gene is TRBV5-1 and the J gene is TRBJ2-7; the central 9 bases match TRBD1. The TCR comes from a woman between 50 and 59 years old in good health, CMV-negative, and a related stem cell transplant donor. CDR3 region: CASSLAVTGGGEQYF. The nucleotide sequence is TGCGCCAGCAGCTTGGCGGTAACAGGGGGCGGCGAGCAGTACTTC.